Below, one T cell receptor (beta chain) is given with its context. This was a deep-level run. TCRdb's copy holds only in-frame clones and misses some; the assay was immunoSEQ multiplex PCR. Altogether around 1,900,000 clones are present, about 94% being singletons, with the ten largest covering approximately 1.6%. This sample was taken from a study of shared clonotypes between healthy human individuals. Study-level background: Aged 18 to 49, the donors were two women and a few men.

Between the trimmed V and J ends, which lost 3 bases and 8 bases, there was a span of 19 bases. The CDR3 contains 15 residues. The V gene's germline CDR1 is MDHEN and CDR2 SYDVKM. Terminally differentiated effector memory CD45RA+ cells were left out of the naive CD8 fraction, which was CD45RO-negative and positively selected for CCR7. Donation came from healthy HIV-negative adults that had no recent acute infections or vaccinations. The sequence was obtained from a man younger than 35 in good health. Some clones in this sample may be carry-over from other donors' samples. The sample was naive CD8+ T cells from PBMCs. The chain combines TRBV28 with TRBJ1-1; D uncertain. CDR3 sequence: CASSFRSVFGGEAFF. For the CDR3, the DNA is TGTGCCAGCAGTTTCCGTTCAGTATTCGGAGGGGAAGCTTTCTTT. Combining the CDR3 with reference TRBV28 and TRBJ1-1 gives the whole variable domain DVKVTQSSRYLVKRTGEKVFLECVQDMDHENMFWYRQDPGLGLRLIYFSYDVKMKEKGDIPEGYSVSREKKERFSLILESASTNQTSMYLCASSFRSVFGGEAFFGQGTRLTVV.